This TCR beta chain comes out of a study of vaccination effects on CD4 cells after COVID-19. The wider study: Post-vaccine draws lagged the second dose by a median of 72 days. Whole-study results and caveats: Only a single clone (1 of 255 vaccine-induced clones in healthy vaccinees) cross-reacted with common cold coronaviruses.

Trimming shortened V by 0 bases and J by 0 bases, and 5 bases separated the two germline ends. Germline V gene sequence: CDR1 ENHRY, CDR2 SYGVKD. The CDR3 covers 14 residues. The table came from immunoSEQ multiplex PCR; TCRdb's copy has only in-frame clones and leaves some out. The table includes roughly 45,000 clones, roughly 72% detected once. After more than 8 days in culture, the CD4+ T cells were isolated. The vaccine given was either BNT162b2 or mRNA-1273, in two doses. In the vaccine recipients, nucleocapsid antibodies were negative and there was no prior SARS-CoV-2 infection. About this clone: The antigen remains unidentified.

The chain couples TRBV10-3 to TRBJ1-1; the D is unclear. Sequencing used CD4+ T cells from PBMCs cultured without peptide, obtained after COVID-19 vaccination. This receptor was taken from a human donor who received a COVID-19 vaccine. This CDR3 reads CAISESALNTEAFF. The CDR3 DNA reads TGTGCCATCAGTGAGTCAGCCTTGAACACTGAAGCTTTCTTT.